This T cell receptor beta chain came from a study of identical twins. On this clonotype: Its target is unknown. A much larger clone differs by one base, so this may be a read error.

Overall study results and limits: The same donors were not followed; conclusions instead depended on cross-sectional statistical analysis.

A universal primer site arose from template switching, and cDNA bore unique molecular identifiers. TCRdb re-called the 5' RACE reads through MiXCR, storing one row per CDR3 protein. This sample has more than 1.5 million distinct CDR3 sequences, with around 33% found just once. Sequencing was carried out using cord blood. The clonotype was recovered from a newborn girl in good health.

The CDR3 coding sequence is TGTGCCAGCAGCTTAGTCCAGGGGCTCTACAATGAGCAGTACTTC. It encodes CASSLVQGLYNEQYF. The V call is TRBV7-8, the J call TRBJ2-4; D may be TRBD1 (6 bases). The CDR3 runs to 15 residues. Trimming took off 1 base at V and 13 bases at J, with 20 bases between the two ends. Per germline, CDR1 SGHVS and CDR2 FQNEAQ.